Listed below are T cell receptor beta chains from one sample, sequenced in a study of OX40 agonist ivuxolimab in advanced cancers. The method was immunoSEQ multiplex PCR; TCRdb's version includes in-frame clones alone and lacks a portion of them. The data contain 25,000 to 35,000 clones, 74% of them seen just once; the ten biggest clones take up around an eighth. The source material was CD4+ or CD8+ T cells sorted from blood, sampled in a trial of the OX40 agonist ivuxolimab. These TCRs come from an adult with an advanced solid tumor such as melanoma, head and neck, liver or kidney cancer. Both conserved end residues are part of each CDR3. Fields, in order: J gene, CDR3 length, V gene, D gene, clone size, CDR3 protein, CDR3 DNA. D genes are given only for firm matches. The size of a clone is reported for some rows only, either as once, few or many, or as a class for expanded clones.

TRBJ1-2 15 TRBV2 TRBD1 . CASRRPGQGGQGYTF TGTGCCAGCAGACGGCCGGGACAGGGAGGCCAGGGCTACACCTTC
TRBJ1-1 13 TRBV7-2 . few CASSQGRDTEAFF TGTGCCAGCAGCCAGGGGAGGGACACTGAAGCTTTCTTT
TRBJ1-4 14 TRBV5-6 TRBD1 . CASNDRAINEKLFF TGTGCCAGCAACGACAGGGCCATTAATGAAAAACTGTTTTTT
TRBJ1-6 15 TRBV4-1 . . CASSQGLSYNSPLHF TGCGCCAGCAGCCAAGGTCTCTCCTATAATTCACCCCTCCACTTT
TRBJ2-1 19 TRBV11-3 TRBD2 . CASSLDLLGGGSSYNEQFF TGTGCCAGCAGCTTAGATCTATTGGGCGGGGGGAGCTCCTACAATGAGCAGTTCTTC
TRBJ2-2 15 TRBV7-9 . . CASSLRPQYTGELFF TGTGCCAGCAGCTTAAGGCCACAGTACACCGGGGAGCTGTTTTTT
TRBJ2-5 15 TRBV7-9 TRBD1 few CASSLAGTGGETQYF TGTGCCAGCAGCTTAGCCGGGACAGGGGGAGAGACCCAGTACTTC
TRBJ2-5 14 TRBV5-1 TRBD2 once CASSLTRGEETQYF TGCGCCAGCAGCTTAACCCGGGGGGAAGAGACCCAGTACTTC
TRBJ1-2 13 TRBV7-9 . . CASSLTGKYGYTF TGTGCCAGCAGCTTAACAGGGAAATATGGCTACACCTTC
TRBJ1-1 11 TRBV30 . . CAWSAAREAFF TGTGCCTGGAGCGCGGCCCGGGAAGCTTTCTTT
TRBJ1-1 15 TRBV21-1 . . CASSKSVQGETEAFF TGTGCCAGCAGCAAATCAGTACAGGGTGAAACTGAAGCTTTCTTT
TRBJ2-3 14 TRBV5-6 . . CASSSYSASDTQYF TGTGCCAGCAGCTCATACAGTGCATCCGATACGCAGTATTTT
TRBJ1-2 12 TRBV27 . few CASSFQGFGYTF TGTGCCAGCAGTTTTCAGGGGTTCGGCTACACCTTC
TRBJ1-2 15 TRBV30 . . CAWRKLTAVNYGYTF TGTGCCTGGCGAAAATTGACAGCCGTTAACTATGGCTACACCTTC
TRBJ1-6 19 TRBV5-1 . . CASSLVAITQGSYNSPLHF TGCGCCAGCAGCTTGGTAGCGATTACCCAGGGCTCCTATAATTCACCCCTCCACTTT
TRBJ1-6 15 TRBV7-2 TRBD1 once CASSWSRDSGSPLHF TGTGCCAGCAGCTGGAGCCGGGACAGCGGCTCACCCCTCCACTTT
TRBJ2-7 14 TRBV30 TRBD1 . CAWRRTGQAYEQYF TGTGCCTGGAGACGTACGGGACAGGCCTACGAGCAGTACTTC
TRBJ1-2 13 TRBV19 . . CASTPPQGRGYTF TGTGCCAGTACCCCACCCCAGGGCCGCGGCTACACCTTC
TRBJ1-2 16 TRBV5-1 . . CASSLVLGRGDYGYTF TGCGCCAGCAGCTTGGTATTGGGTCGGGGGGACTATGGCTACACCTTC
TRBJ1-5 15 TRBV30 . . CAWSRTGTPNQPQHF TGTGCCTGGAGTCGAACCGGGACTCCTAATCAGCCCCAGCATTTT
TRBJ2-5 11 TRBV7-6 TRBD1 . CASSLTGGFYF TGTGCCAGCAGCTTAACAGGGGGATTTTACTTC
TRBJ1-2 16 TRBV5-4 . few CASSLGAGFLNYGYTF TGTGCCAGCAGCTTGGGTGCAGGTTTCCTTAACTATGGCTACACCTTC
TRBJ1-4 15 TRBV7-9 TRBD1 . CASSFRQGSGEKLFF TGTGCCAGCAGCTTCAGACAGGGGTCGGGTGAAAAACTGTTTTTT
TRBJ2-5 15 TRBV2 . few CASSQDSTRAETQYF TGTGCCAGCAGTCAGGACAGCACAAGAGCAGAGACCCAGTACTTC
TRBJ2-5 16 TRBV4-1 TRBD1 . CASSQPDRGSQETQYF TGCGCCAGCAGCCAACCGGACAGGGGGTCCCAAGAGACCCAGTACTTC
TRBJ1-3 16 TRBV7-6 TRBD1 . CASSSYIRGTGNTIYF TGTGCCAGCAGCTCCTACATCAGGGGGACTGGAAACACCATATATTTT
TRBJ1-4 14 TRBV2 . . CASSEPSAREKLFF TGTGCCAGCAGTGAGCCTTCGGCCAGGGAAAAACTGTTTTTT
TRBJ2-2 15 TRBV27 . . CASSLSPGITGELFF TGTGCCAGCAGTTTATCACCAGGAATCACCGGGGAGCTGTTTTTT
TRBJ1-6 16 TRBV12-5 . . CASGPYLRSYNSPLHF TGTGCTAGTGGTCCCTACTTGAGGTCCTATAATTCACCCCTCCACTTT
TRBJ1-5 13 TRBV30 . . CAWSETPGEPQHF TGTGCCTGGAGTGAGACCCCGGGGGAGCCCCAGCATTTT
TRBJ1-2 15 TRBV7-2 . . CASSLESWVRDGYTF TGTGCCAGCAGCTTGGAGTCCTGGGTTCGCGATGGCTACACCTTC
TRBJ1-6 14 TRBV9 . . CASSVDRLASPLHF TGTGCCAGCAGCGTCGACAGGCTGGCCTCACCCCTCCACTTT
TRBJ1-2 14 TRBV4-1 . . CASSQVVPHYGYTF TGCGCCAGCAGCCAAGTCGTCCCACACTATGGCTACACCTTC
TRBJ2-7 12 TRBV6-5 . . CASSRDSYEQYF TGTGCCAGCAGCAGGGACTCGTACGAGCAGTACTTC
TRBJ2-7 16 TRBV5-1 TRBD2 . CASSLTSGGVSYEQYF TGCGCCAGCAGCTTGACTAGCGGGGGCGTCTCCTACGAGCAGTACTTC
TRBJ1-3 14 TRBV4-1 . once CASSRGDHGNTIYF TGCGCCAGCAGCCGGGGGGACCATGGAAACACCATATATTTT
TRBJ1-6 13 TRBV2 . . CASSVAENSPLHF TGTGCCAGCAGTGTGGCCGAGAATTCACCCCTCCACTTT
TRBJ1-2 13 TRBV4-2 TRBD1 . CASSLQGGDGYTF TGTGCCAGCAGCCTTCAGGGGGGGGATGGCTACACCTTC
TRBJ2-5 15 TRBV5-1 TRBD2 . CASSLSGTSFETQYF TGCGCCAGCAGCTTGAGCGGGACTAGCTTCGAGACCCAGTACTTC
TRBJ1-2 14 TRBV27 TRBD1 . CASSPRGVGYGYTF TGTGCCAGCAGTCCCAGGGGGGTAGGCTATGGCTACACCTTC
TRBJ1-4 16 TRBV6-1 . . CASSDYMRVPNEKLFF TGTGCCAGCAGTGATTATATGAGGGTACCTAATGAAAAACTGTTTTTT
TRBJ2-3 15 TRBV6-5 . . CASSSRNRGTDTQYF TGTGCCAGCAGTTCCCGAAACAGGGGCACAGATACGCAGTATTTT
TRBJ1-4 14 TRBV2 . . CASSDREGGKKLFF TGTGCCAGCAGTGATAGGGAGGGAGGAAAAAAACTGTTTTTT
TRBJ1-4 14 TRBV6-1 . . CASSKEGREEKLFF TGTGCCAGCAGTAAAGAGGGACGGGAGGAAAAACTGTTTTTT
TRBJ1-1 14 TRBV18 . . CASSPSGEVAEAFF TGTGCCAGCTCACCATCAGGGGAGGTCGCTGAAGCTTTCTTT